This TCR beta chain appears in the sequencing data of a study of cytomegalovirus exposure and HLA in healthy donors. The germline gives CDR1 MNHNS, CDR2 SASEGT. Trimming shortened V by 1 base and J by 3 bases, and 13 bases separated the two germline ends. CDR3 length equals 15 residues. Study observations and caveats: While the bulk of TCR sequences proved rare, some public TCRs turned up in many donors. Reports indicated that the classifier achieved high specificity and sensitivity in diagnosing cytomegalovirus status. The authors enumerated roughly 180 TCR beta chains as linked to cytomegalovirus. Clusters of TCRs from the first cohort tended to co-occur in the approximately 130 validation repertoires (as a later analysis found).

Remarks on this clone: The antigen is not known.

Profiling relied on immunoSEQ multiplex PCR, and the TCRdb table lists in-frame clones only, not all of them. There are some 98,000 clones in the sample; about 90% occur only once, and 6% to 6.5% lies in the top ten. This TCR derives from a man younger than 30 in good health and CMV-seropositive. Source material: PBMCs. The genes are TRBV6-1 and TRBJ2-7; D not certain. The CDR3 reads CASSEGPNIFYEQYF. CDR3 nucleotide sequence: TGTGCCAGCAGTGAAGGGCCCAACATATTCTACGAGCAGTACTTC.